Included here is one T cell receptor (beta chain) sequence, with context. The antigen remains undetermined. The primer mix had 60 Vbeta and 13 Jbeta primers. Clones were read by immunoSEQ multiplex PCR, and TCRdb kept only the in-frame ones, dropping some. The sample has some 110,000 clones; around two thirds are singletons. Trimming at V came to 5 bases and at J to 1 base, leaving 4 bases not matched to a gene. The CDR3 is made up of 14 amino acids. Germline CDR1 SGHDN, CDR2 FVKESK. These data come from a study of cytomegalovirus exposure and HLA in healthy donors. Findings and caveats of the study: Most TCR sequences proved rare, with some public TCRs found in many donors. Later analysis revealed greater clonal expansion in HLA-associated TCR beta chains than in equally common others. A list of approximately 160 TCR beta chains associated with cytomegalovirus was given.

The receptor comes from a woman aged 35 to 49 in good health and CMV-seropositive. The sequencing sample was made of PBMCs. The chain is built from TRBV14 and TRBJ2-7; 8 nucleotides agree with TRBD2. CDR3 protein: CASSVLAESYEQYF. CDR3 DNA sequence: TGTGCCAGCAGCGTACTAGCGGAGTCCTACGAGCAGTACTTC.